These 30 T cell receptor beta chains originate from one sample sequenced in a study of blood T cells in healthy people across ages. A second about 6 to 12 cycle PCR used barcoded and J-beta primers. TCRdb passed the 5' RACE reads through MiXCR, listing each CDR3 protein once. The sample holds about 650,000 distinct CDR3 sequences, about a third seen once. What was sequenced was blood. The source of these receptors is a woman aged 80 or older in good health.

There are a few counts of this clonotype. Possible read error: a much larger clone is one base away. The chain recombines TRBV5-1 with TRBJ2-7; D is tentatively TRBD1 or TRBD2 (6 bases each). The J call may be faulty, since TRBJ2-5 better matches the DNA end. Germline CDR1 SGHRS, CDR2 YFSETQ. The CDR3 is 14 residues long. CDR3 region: CASSWLGGPETQYF. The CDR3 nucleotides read TGCGCCAGCAGCTGGTTGGGGGGCCCAGAGACCCAGTACTTC.

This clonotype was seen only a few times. CDR3 amino acids: CASSLTGTYIGELFF. The CDR3 nucleotides read TGCGCCAGCAGCTTGACAGGGACGTACATCGGGGAGCTGTTTTTT. The chain uses TRBV5-1 and TRBJ2-2, with D tentatively TRBD1 (6 bases). Germline V gives CDR1 SGHRS, CDR2 YFSETQ. The CDR3 is made up of 15 amino acids. V lost 1 base and J lost 7, with 14 bases in between. The full variable domain, rest sourced from reference TRBV5-1 and TRBJ2-2, is KAGVTQTPRYLIKTRGQQVTLSCSPISGHRSVSWYQQTPGQGLQFLFEYFSETQRNKGNFPGRFSGRQFSNSRSEMNVSTLELGDSALYLCASSLTGTYIGELFFGEGSRLTVL.

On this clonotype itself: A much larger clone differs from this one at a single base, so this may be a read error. CDR3 DNA sequence: TGTGCCAGCAGCTCACAGAGCTTTGGCTACACCTTC. Protein: CASSSQSFGYTF. The chain joins TRBV7-9 to TRBJ1-2; D is uncertain. Germline values: CDR1 SEHNR, CDR2 FQNEAQ (reference sequence). V lost 4 bases and J 7 bases, leaving 10 bases between the germline ends. The CDR3 totals 12 residues.

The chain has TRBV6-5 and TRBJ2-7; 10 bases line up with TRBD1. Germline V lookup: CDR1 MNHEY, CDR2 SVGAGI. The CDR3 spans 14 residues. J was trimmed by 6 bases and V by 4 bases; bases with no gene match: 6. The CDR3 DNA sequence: TGTGCCAGCAGTTCGGCCGGGACAGGGGTCGAGCAGTACTTC. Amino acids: CASSSAGTGVEQYF.

The CDR3 coding sequence is TGTGCCAGCAGCCGTGGGACAGGGAGCCCCCAAAAATTAGGCTACACCTTC. It translates to CASSRGTGSPQKLGYTF. J is TRBJ1-2 and V is TRBV7-9; 9 positions match TRBD1. The junction had 18 bases not matched to a gene; V was cut back by 5 bases and J by 8 bases. Germline V CDR1 and CDR2: SEHNR, FQNEAQ (reference sequence). CDR3 size: 17 residues. Combining the CDR3 with reference TRBV7-9 and TRBJ1-2 gives the whole variable domain DTGVSQNPRHKITKRGQNVTFRCDPISEHNRLYWYRQTLGQGPEFLTYFQNEAQLEKSRLLSDRFSAERPKGSFSTLEIQRTEQGDSAMYLCASSRGTGSPQKLGYTFGSGTRLTVV.

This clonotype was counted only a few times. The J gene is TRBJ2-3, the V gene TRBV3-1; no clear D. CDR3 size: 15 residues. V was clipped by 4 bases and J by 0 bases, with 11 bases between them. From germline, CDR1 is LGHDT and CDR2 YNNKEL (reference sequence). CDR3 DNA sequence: TGTGCCAGCAGCCTAGGGATGTCTAGCACAGATACGCAGTATTTT. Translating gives CASSLGMSSTDTQYF.

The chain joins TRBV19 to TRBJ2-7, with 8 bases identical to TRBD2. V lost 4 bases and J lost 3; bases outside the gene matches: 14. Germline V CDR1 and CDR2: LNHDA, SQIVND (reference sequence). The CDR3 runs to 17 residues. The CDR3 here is CASSKPGTGTRIYEQYF. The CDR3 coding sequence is TGTGCCAGTAGTAAACCCGGGACCGGGACTAGAATCTACGAGCAGTACTTC.

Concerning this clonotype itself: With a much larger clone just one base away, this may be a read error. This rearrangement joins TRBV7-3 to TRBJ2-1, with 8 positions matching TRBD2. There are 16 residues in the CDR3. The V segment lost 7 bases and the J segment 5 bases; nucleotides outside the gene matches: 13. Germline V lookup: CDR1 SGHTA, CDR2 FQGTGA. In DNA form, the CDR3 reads TGTGCCAGCACCTCCGCGCCGGGACTAGGTCACAATGAGCAGTTCTTC. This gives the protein CASTSAPGLGHNEQFF.

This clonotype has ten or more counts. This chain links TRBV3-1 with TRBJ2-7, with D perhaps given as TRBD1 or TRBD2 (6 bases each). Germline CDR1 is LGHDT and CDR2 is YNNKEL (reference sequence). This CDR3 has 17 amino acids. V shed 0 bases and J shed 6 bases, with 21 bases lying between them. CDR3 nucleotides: TGTGCCAGCAGCCAAGATTTAGGAGGGGGTTACGGTGGCGAGCAGTACTTC. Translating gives CASSQDLGGGYGGEQYF.

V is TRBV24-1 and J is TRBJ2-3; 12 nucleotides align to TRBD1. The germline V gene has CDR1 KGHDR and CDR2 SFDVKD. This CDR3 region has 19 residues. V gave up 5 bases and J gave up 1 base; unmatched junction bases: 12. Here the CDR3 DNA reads TGTGCCACCAGTGGGGGACAGGGGGCGGCCACACCGGGCACAGATACGCAGTATTTT. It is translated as CATSGGQGAATPGTDTQYF.

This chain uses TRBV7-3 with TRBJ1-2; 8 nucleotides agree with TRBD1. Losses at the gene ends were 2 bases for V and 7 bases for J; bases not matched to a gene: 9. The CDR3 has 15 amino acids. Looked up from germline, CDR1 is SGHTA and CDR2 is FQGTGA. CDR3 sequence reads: CASSLSPGQEGGYTF. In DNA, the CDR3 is TGTGCCAGCAGCTTATCCCCGGGACAGGAGGGTGGCTACACCTTC. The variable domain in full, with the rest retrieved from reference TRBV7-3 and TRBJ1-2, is GAGVSQTPSNKVTEKGKYVELRCDPISGHTALYWYRQSLGQGPEFLIYFQGTGAADDSGLPNDRFFAVRPEGSVSTLKIQRTERGDSAVYLCASSLSPGQEGGYTFGSGTRLTVV.

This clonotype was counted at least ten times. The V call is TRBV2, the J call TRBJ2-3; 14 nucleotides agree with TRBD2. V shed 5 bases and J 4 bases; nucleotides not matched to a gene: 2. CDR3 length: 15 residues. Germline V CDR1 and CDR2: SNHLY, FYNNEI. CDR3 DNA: TGTGCCAGCAGTAAGGGACTAGCGGGGGCAGATACGCAGTATTTT. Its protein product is CASSKGLAGADTQYF.

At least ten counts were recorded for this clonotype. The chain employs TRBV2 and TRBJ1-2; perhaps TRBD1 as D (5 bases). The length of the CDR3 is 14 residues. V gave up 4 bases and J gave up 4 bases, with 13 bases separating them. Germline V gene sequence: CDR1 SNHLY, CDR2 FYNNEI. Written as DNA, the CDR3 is TGTGCCAGCAGTGTAAGCCAGGGAGGCTATGGCTACACCTTC. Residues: CASSVSQGGYGYTF.

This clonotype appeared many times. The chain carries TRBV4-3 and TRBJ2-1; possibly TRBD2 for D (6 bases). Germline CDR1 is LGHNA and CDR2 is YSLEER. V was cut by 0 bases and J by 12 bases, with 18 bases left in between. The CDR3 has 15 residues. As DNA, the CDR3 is TGCGCCAGCAGCCAAGATTCGGGACGGGGGTTTAGGCAGTTCTTC. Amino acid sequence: CASSQDSGRGFRQFF.

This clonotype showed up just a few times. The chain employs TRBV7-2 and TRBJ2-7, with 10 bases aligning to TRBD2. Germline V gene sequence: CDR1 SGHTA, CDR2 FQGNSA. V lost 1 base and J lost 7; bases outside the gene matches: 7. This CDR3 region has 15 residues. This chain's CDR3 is CASSLESSGRQEQYF. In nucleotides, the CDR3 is TGTGCCAGCAGCTTAGAGTCTAGCGGGAGACAAGAGCAGTACTTC.

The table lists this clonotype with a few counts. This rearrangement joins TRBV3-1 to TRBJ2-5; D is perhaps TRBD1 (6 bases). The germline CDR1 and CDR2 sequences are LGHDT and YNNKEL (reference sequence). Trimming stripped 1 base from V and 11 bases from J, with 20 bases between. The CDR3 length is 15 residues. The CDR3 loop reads CASSQVQGAYNEQYF. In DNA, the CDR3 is TGTGCCAGCAGCCAAGTACAGGGTGCCTACAATGAGCAGTACTTC.

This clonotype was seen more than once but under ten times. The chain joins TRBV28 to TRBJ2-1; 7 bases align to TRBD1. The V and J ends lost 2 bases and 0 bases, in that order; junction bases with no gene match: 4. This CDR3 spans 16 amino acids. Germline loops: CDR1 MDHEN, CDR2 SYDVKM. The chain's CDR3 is CASSLTQGSSYNEQFF. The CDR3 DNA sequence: TGTGCCAGCAGTTTAACACAGGGGAGCTCCTACAATGAGCAGTTCTTC. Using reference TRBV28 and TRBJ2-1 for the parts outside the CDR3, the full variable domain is DVKVTQSSRYLVKRTGEKVFLECVQDMDHENMFWYRQDPGLGLRLIYFSYDVKMKEKGDIPEGYSVSREKKERFSLILESASTNQTSMYLCASSLTQGSSYNEQFFGPGTRLTVL.

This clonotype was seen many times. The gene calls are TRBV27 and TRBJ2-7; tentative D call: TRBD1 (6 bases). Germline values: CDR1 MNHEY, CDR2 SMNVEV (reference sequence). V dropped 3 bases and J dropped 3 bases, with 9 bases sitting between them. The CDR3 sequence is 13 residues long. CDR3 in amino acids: CASSFGQYYEQYF. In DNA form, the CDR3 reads TGTGCCAGCAGTTTTGGACAGTACTACGAGCAGTACTTC.

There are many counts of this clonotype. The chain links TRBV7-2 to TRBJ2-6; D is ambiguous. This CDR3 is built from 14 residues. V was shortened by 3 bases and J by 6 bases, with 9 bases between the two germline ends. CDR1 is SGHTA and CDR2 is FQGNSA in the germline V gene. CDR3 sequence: CASSFPSLANVLTF. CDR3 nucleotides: TGTGCCAGCAGCTTCCCCTCCCTGGCCAACGTCCTGACTTTC.

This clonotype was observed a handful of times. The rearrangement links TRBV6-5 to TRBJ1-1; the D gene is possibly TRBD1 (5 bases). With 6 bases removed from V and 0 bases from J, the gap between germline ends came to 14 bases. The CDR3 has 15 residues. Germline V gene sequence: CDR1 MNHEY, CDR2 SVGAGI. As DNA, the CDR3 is TGTGCCAGCAGAGCCAGGGAGGCTATGAACACTGAAGCTTTCTTT. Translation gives CASRAREAMNTEAFF.

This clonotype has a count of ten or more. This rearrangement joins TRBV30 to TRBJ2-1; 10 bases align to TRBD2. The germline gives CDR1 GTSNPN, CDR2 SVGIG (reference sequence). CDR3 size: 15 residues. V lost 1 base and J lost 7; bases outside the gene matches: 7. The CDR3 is CAWSGGTSVGNEQFF. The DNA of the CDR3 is TGTGCCTGGAGTGGCGGGACTAGCGTAGGAAATGAGCAGTTCTTC.

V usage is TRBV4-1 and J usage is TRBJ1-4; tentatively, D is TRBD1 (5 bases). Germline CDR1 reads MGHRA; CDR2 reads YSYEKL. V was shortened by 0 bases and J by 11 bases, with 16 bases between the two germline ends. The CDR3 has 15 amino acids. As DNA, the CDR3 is TGCGCCAGCAGCCAAGATAGTTGGACAACCGGTAAACTGTTTTTT. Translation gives CASSQDSWTTGKLFF.

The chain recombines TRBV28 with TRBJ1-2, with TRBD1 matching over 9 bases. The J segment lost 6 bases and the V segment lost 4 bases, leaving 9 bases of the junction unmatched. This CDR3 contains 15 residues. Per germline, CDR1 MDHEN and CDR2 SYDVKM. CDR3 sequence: CASSSSGTGMDGYTF. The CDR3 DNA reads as TGTGCCAGCAGTTCATCCGGGACAGGGATGGATGGCTACACCTTC.

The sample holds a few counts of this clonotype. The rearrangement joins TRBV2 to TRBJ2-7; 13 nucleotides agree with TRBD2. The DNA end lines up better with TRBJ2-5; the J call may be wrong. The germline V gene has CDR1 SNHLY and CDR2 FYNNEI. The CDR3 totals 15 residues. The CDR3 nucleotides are TGTGCCAGCGGTACTAGCGGGGGGGCCGCTGAGACCCAGTACTTC. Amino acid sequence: CASGTSGGAAETQYF.

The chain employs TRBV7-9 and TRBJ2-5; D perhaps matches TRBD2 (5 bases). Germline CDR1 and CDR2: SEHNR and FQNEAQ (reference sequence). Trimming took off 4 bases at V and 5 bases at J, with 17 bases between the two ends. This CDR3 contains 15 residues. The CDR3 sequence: CASSSSGAGEETQYF. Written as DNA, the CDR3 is TGTGCCAGCAGCTCCAGCGGAGCCGGTGAGGAGACCCAGTACTTC.

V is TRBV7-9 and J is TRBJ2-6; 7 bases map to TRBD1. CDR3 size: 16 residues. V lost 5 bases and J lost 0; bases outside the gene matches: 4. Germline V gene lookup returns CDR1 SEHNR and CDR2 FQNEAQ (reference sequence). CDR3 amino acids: CASSHTGDSGANVLTF. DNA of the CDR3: TGTGCCAGCAGCCACACAGGGGACTCTGGGGCCAACGTCCTGACTTTC.

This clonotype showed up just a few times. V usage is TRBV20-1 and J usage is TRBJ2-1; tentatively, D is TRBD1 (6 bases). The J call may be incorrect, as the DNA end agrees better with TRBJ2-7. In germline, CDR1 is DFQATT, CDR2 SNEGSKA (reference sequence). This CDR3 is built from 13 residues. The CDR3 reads CSARTGSYNEQYF. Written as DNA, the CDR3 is TGCAGTGCTAGAACAGGGTCCTACAATGAGCAGTACTTC.

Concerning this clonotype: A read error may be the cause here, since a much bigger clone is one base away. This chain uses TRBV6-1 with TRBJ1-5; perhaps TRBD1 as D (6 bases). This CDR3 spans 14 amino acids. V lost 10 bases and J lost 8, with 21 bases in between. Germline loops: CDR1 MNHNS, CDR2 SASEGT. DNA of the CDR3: TGTGCCAACAGGATTTCGGGGACACCCGAGCCCCAGCATTTT. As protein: CANRISGTPEPQHF.

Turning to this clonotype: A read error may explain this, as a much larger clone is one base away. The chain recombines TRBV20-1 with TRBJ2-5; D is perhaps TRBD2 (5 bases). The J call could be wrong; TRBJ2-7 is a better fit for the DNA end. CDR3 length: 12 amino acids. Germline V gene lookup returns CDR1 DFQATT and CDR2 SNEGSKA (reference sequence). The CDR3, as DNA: TGCAGTGCTAGCGGCACTAGGGACGAGCAGTACTTC. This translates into CSASGTRDEQYF.

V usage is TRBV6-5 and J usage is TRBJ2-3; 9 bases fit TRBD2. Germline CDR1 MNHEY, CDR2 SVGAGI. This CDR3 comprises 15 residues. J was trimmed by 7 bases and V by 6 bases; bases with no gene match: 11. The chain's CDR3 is CASSPAGGGTHTQYF. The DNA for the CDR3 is TGTGCCAGCAGCCCCGCGGGAGGGGGAACTCATACGCAGTATTTT.